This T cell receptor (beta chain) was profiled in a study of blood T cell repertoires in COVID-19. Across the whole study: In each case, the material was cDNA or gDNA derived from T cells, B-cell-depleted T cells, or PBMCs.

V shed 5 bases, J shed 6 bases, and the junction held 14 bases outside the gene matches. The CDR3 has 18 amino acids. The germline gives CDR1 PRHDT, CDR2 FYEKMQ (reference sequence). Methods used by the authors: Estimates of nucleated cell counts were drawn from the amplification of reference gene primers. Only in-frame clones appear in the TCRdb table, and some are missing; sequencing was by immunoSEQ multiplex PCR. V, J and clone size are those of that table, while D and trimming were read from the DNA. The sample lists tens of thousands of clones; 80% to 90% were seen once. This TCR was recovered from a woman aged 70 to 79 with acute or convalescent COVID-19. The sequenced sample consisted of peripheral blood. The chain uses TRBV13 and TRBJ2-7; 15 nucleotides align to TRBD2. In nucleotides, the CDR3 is TGTGCCAGCAGCGACATGGGACTAGCGGGGGGTCGGGGCTCCGAGCAGTACTTC. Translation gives CASSDMGLAGGRGSEQYF.